This TCR beta chain came from a study of T cell repertoires in aging, cancer and after chemotherapy. Study in general: Paired samples before and after chemotherapy came from glioblastoma patients receiving temozolomide-based therapy.

A mixed TRB-A/B primer pool amplified rearranged TRB by multiplex touch-down PCR. TCRdb ran MiXCR on the multiplex PCR reads and lists one entry per CDR3 protein. This sample has some 1,000 distinct CDR3 sequences; more than 80% occur once, and the top ten carry around 4.6%. Whole-study findings and limits: Loss of evenness, beyond lost richness, contributed to age-related TCR diversity decline in cancer patients.

As concerns this clonotype: What it binds is unknown.

Trimming removed 4 bases at V and 2 bases at J, with 12 bases between. CDR3 length: 13 amino acids. Germline V gives CDR1 SQVTM, CDR2 ANQGSEA. The template was genomic DNA from peripheral blood, not RNA. The V call is TRBV29-1, the J call TRBJ2-7, with D tentatively TRBD2 (6 bases). The material sequenced was blood. The sequence derives from a human donor with a solid tumor. The CDR3 sequence is CSVGWGVTYEQYF. CDR3 bases: TGCAGCGTTGGATGGGGGGTTACCTACGAGCAGTACTTC.